The present T cell receptor beta chain was sequenced within a study of PD-L1 blockade in urothelial cancer. About the study: Atezolizumab, begun by patients around 2014, was given at 1,200 mg intravenously every 3 weeks. Patients with male sex and bladder-origin urothelial cancer accounted for about 85% of the roughly 29 enrolled. T cells numbered a median of 141,255 in the blood samples.

Generated by immunoSEQ multiplex PCR, the TCRdb table keeps only in-frame clones and is missing some. This sample yields around 40,000 clones, of which roughly 85% are seen a single time; roughly 2.5% belongs to the top ten. This sample's time point: peripheral blood 6 weeks after treatment start. After removal of 9 bases from V and 0 bases from J, the junction contained 5 bases not matched to a gene. Germline-derived CDR1 and CDR2 are MDHEN and SYDVKM. This CDR3 has 14 residues. The rearrangement uses TRBV28 and TRBJ2-1; 7 nucleotides line up with TRBD2. The TCR sequence derives from a man between 65 and 85 years old with urothelial cancer. The sequencing used PBMCs, collected around atezolizumab (anti-PD-L1) treatment. CDR3 in amino acids: CASTIAGSYNEQFF. The CDR3 DNA is TGTGCCAGTACAATAGCGGGCTCCTACAATGAGCAGTTCTTC.